This T cell receptor (beta chain) was captured by sequencing in a study of blood T cell repertoires in COVID-19. Study-level background: Samples of COVID-19 (acute and convalescent) were obtained from the United States, Italy and Spain. The cDNA or gDNA used as material had been derived from T cells, B-cell-depleted T cells, or PBMCs.

The CDR3 extends over 14 amino acids. The V gene end was trimmed by 6 bases and the J gene end by 5 bases; junction bases not matched to a gene: 9. Germline CDR1 reads MDHEN; CDR2 reads SYDVKM. The authors' processing: Quantification of nucleated cells was approximated via reference gene primer amplification. Data came from immunoSEQ multiplex PCR; TCRdb stores just in-frame clones and leaves some out. D and trimming come from the DNA, and the V and J calls and clone size come from that table. Of about 280,000 clones listed, about 83% are singletons. This clone was observed a handful of times. The chain is built from TRBV28 and TRBJ2-5, with 7 bases aligning to TRBD1. The specimen sequenced was peripheral blood. This clonotype was obtained from a woman aged 45-65 years who had recovered from COVID-19. The CDR3 is CASRPGTVVETQYF. DNA for the CDR3: TGTGCCAGCAGGCCCGGGACAGTTGTGGAGACCCAGTACTTC. The variable domain in full, completed from reference TRBV28 and TRBJ2-5, reads DVKVTQSSRYLVKRTGEKVFLECVQDMDHENMFWYRQDPGLGLRLIYFSYDVKMKEKGDIPEGYSVSREKKERFSLILESASTNQTSMYLCASRPGTVVETQYFGPGTRLLVL.